The present TCR beta chain was sequenced within a study of immune evolution from preneoplasia to lung adenocarcinoma. Study-level information: HLA loss of heterozygosity: over 5.5% AIS, roughly 15% MIA, over 30% ADC, none AAH.

V was clipped by 6 bases and J by 0 bases; unmatched bases: 7. The CDR3 contains 15 residues. The germline V gene encodes CDR1 KGHSH and CDR2 LQKENI. Assay used: immunoSEQ multiplex PCR; TCRdb lists only in-frame clones, some missing. This table has approximately 7,500 clones, about four fifths appearing once. Study findings and constraints: From normal lung to invasive adenocarcinoma, top clone frequencies appeared to decrease.

About this clone itself: Antigen specificity is unknown.

Sample: FFPE invasive lung adenocarcinoma tissue. The receptor was derived from a person aged 40 to 49 with lung adenocarcinoma. The genes are TRBV18 and TRBJ1-1; 7 nucleotides line up with TRBD1. The CDR3 coding sequence is TGTGCCAGCTCCCAGAGGACAGGCATGAACACTGAAGCTTTCTTT. Protein product: CASSQRTGMNTEAFF.